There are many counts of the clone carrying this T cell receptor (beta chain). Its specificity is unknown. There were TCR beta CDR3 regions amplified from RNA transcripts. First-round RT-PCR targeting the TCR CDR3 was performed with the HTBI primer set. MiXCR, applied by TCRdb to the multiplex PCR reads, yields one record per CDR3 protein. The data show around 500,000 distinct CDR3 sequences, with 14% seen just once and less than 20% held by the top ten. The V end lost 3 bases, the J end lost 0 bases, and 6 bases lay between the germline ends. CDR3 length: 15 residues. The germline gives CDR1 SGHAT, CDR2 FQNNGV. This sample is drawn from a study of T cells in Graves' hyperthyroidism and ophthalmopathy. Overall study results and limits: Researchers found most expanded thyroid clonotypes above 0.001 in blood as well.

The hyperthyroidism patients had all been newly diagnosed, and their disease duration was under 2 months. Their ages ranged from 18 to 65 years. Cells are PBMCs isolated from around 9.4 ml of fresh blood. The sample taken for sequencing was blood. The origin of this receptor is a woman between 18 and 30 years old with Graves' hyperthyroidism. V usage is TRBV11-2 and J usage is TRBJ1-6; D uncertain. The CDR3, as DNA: TGTGCCAGCAGCTTCTTAAGCTCCTATAATTCACCCCTCCACTTT. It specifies CASSFLSSYNSPLHF.